A selection of T cell receptor beta chains follows, all from one sample in a study of shared T cell receptors in the human thymus. Some clones are missing from TCRdb's copy, which holds only in-frame ones; the method was immunoSEQ multiplex PCR. The table includes hundreds of thousands of clones, around 87% detected once. These data also formed part of another study, on human thymus T cells.

Sequencing was carried out using thymocytes. Every receptor here comes from a boy under two years old with a congenital heart defect. CDR3s include the opening cysteine and the closing phenylalanine or tryptophan. The D gene is left open where the match is weak. Clone size is given for some rows only: seen once, a few or many times, or a class if the clone is expanded.

size	V	D	J	DNA	CDR3
few	TRBV11-2	TRBD2	TRBJ2-7	TGTGCCAGCAGCTTCCCTAGCGGGGGTCGAGCCCCAGGGGAGCAGTACTTC	CASSFPSGGRAPGEQYF
.	TRBV2	.	TRBJ2-7	TGTGCCAGCAGGGTGCGGGTTGCTTACGAGCAGTACTTC	CASRVRVAYEQYF
.	TRBV27	TRBD1	TRBJ1-1	TGTGCCAGCGGAATACAGGGGGGCCTTCCTGAAGCTTTCTTT	CASGIQGGLPEAFF
.	TRBV28	.	TRBJ2-7	TGTGCCAGCAGTTTGGGGCACCTCTACGAGCAGTACTTC	CASSLGHLYEQYF
.	TRBV25-1	TRBD1	TRBJ2-6	TGTGCCAGCAATGGGGACAGGAGCTCTGGGGCCAACGTCCTGACTTTC	CASNGDRSSGANVLTF
.	TRBV15	.	TRBJ1-2	TGTGCCACCAGCAGATCCAACAGAACTTATGGCTACACCTTC	CATSRSNRTYGYTF
.	TRBV6-5	.	TRBJ1-5	TGTGCCAGCAGTTACTCGAGACAGTTGAATCAGCCCCAGCATTTT	CASSYSRQLNQPQHF
.	TRBV2	TRBD1	TRBJ2-7	TGTGCCAGCAGTGAAGGGACAGGGGATCAGCATTACGAGCAGTACTTC	CASSEGTGDQHYEQYF
.	TRBV7-6	.	TRBJ1-5	TGTGCCAGCAGCTTATTACAGGGCAATCAGCCCCAGCATTTT	CASSLLQGNQPQHF
.	TRBV5-6	TRBD2	TRBJ2-7	TGTGCCAGCAGCCCGGGAGGTTTCAACGAGCAGTACTTC	CASSPGGFNEQYF
.	TRBV5-1	TRBD1	TRBJ1-2	TGCGCCAGCAGCTCCGGGACAGGGAATGGCTACACCTTC	CASSSGTGNGYTF
.	TRBV28	.	TRBJ1-4	TGTGCCAGCAACCCCCGGCAGGGGAAGGCTGAAAAACTGTTTTTT	CASNPRQGKAEKLFF
once	TRBV29-1	.	TRBJ2-7	TGCAGCGTTGAAGGAGAAAAAACCTCCTACGAGCAGTACTTC	CSVEGEKTSYEQYF
.	TRBV4-1	.	TRBJ2-1	TGCGCCAGCAGCCAAGATTTCCTCAATGAGCAGTTCTTC	CASSQDFLNEQFF
.	TRBV7-9	.	TRBJ2-7	TGTGCCAGCAGCCTCGGACCGGGACACCCCTACGAGCAGTACTTC	CASSLGPGHPYEQYF
.	TRBV23-1	TRBD1	TRBJ1-2	TGCGCCAGCAGTCACCCCGGGACAGGGGTGGTGGGTGGCTACACCTTC	CASSHPGTGVVGGYTF
.	TRBV19	.	TRBJ2-7	TGTGCCAGTAGTATAGGGGGATTGACAGCTTTCTACGAGCAGTACTTC	CASSIGGLTAFYEQYF
.	TRBV28	.	TRBJ2-2	TGTGCCAGCAGGAACGGAGCGAACACCGGGGAGCTGTTTTTT	CASRNGANTGELFF
.	TRBV7-2	TRBD2	TRBJ2-7	TGTACCAGCAGCCCCCAGGGCTCACCCGCGGGAGGGGACGAGCAGTACTTC	CTSSPQGSPAGGDEQYF
.	TRBV9	TRBD2	TRBJ2-5	TGTGCCAGCAGCGTAGCGGGAGGGCCTGGGGCGGTGAGGGAGACCCAGTACTTC	CASSVAGGPGAVRETQYF
.	TRBV19	.	TRBJ1-2	TGTGCCAGTAGTAGCCAACAGGATAACTATGGCTACACCTTC	CASSSQQDNYGYTF
.	TRBV4-1	TRBD1	TRBJ2-1	TGCGCCAGCAGCCGGTTACCCAGACAGGGCCTCAATGAGCAGTTCTTC	CASSRLPRQGLNEQFF
.	TRBV11-2	TRBD1	TRBJ1-1	TGTGCCAGCAGCTTAGATCTAAGGACAGGGCCGAGTTTGAACACTGAAGCTTTCTTT	CASSLDLRTGPSLNTEAFF
.	TRBV10-3	TRBD2	TRBJ2-2	TGTGCCATCAGTGAGTCGTGGCTAGCGGGAGGACCGAACACCGGGGAGCTGTTTTTT	CAISESWLAGGPNTGELFF
few	TRBV4-3	.	TRBJ1-3	TGCGCCAGCAGCCAAGACCAGGTTAGAGGGAGAAACACCATATATTTT	CASSQDQVRGRNTIYF
.	TRBV5-1	TRBD1	TRBJ1-2	TGCGCCAGCAGCTTGCTGGCAGGGGGACTCAGAAATGGCTACACCTTC	CASSLLAGGLRNGYTF
.	TRBV19	.	TRBJ1-5	TGTGCCAGTAGTATACCGGGAGGGGGCAATCAGCCCCAGCATTTT	CASSIPGGGNQPQHF
.	TRBV5-6	TRBD1	TRBJ2-5	TGTGCCAGCAGCCAGACAGGGGACGGAGAGACCCAGTACTTC	CASSQTGDGETQYF
once	TRBV10-3	.	TRBJ2-3	TGTGCCATCAGTGTGGTCATCACTAGCACAGATACGCAGTATTTT	CAISVVITSTDTQYF
.	TRBV19	TRBD1	TRBJ1-5	TGTGCCAGTAGTATAGGCGGAAGGGGGCGATTTCAGCCCCAGCATTTT	CASSIGGRGRFQPQHF
few	TRBV4-3	.	TRBJ2-1	TGCGCCAGCAGCCTAAAGAGGACAACCTACAATGAGCAGTTCTTC	CASSLKRTTYNEQFF
.	TRBV6-6	.	TRBJ1-3	TGTGCCAGCAGGAGGGCGTGCTCTGGAAACACCATATATTTT	CASRRACSGNTIYF
.	TRBV25-1	TRBD1	TRBJ2-5	TGTGCCAGCAGGATAGGGACAGGGAAAGGAGAGACCCAGTACTTC	CASRIGTGKGETQYF
.	TRBV29-1	TRBD1	TRBJ2-6	TGCAGCGTTGAAGATCGGGCCAGGGGGCGGCAAGGTGGGGCCAACGTCCTGACTTTC	CSVEDRARGRQGGANVLTF
.	TRBV5-1	.	TRBJ2-3	TGCGCCAGCAGCTTGCCAGGGCCAGATACGCAGTATTTT	CASSLPGPDTQYF
.	TRBV5-1	TRBD1	TRBJ2-7	TGCGCCAGCAGCGCGGGACAGGGGGCATGGGAGCAGTACTTC	CASSAGQGAWEQYF
.	TRBV4-3	TRBD2	TRBJ2-5	TGCGCCAGCAGCCCCCGGCGGGGGGGCGAGACCCAGTACTTC	CASSPRRGGETQYF
.	TRBV21-1	.	TRBJ1-2	TGTGCCAGCAGCAACGATGCCCAGTCTCATTTCTATGGCTACACCTTC	CASSNDAQSHFYGYTF
.	TRBV29-1	.	TRBJ1-3	TGCAGCGTTGAGTCCTACTCTGGAAACACCATATATTTT	CSVESYSGNTIYF
.	TRBV5-1	TRBD2	TRBJ2-7	TGCGCCAGCAGCTTTGGGCACGGGGCGGGGGGCGAGCAGTACTTC	CASSFGHGAGGEQYF
once	TRBV18	.	TRBJ2-5	TGTGCCAGCTTTCTAGCGACCCAAGAGACCCAGTACTTC	CASFLATQETQYF
.	TRBV4-2	.	TRBJ2-1	TGTGCCAGCAGCCAAGATCTAGAGACTTCGGGATACAATGAGCAGTTCTTC	CASSQDLETSGYNEQFF
.	TRBV10-2	.	TRBJ2-1	TGCGCCAGCAGTGAGTCCCAGCAGGGAAAAAGTGGGGGCGATGAGCAGTTCTTC	CASSESQQGKSGGDEQFF
.	TRBV29-1	.	TRBJ1-1	TGCAGCGTTTTAACTCACGGGACAAGGGACGAAGCTTTCTTT	CSVLTHGTRDEAFF
.	TRBV29-1	.	TRBJ2-2	TGCAGCGCTGGGACCAGGGGCCACGGGGAGCTGTTTTTT	CSAGTRGHGELFF
.	TRBV10-2	TRBD2	TRBJ2-1	TGCGCCAGCAGCGGACTAGCGGCTTATAGTGGATCCTACAATGAGCAGTTCTTC	CASSGLAAYSGSYNEQFF
.	TRBV6-5	.	TRBJ1-1	TGTGCCAGCAGTTACCTCAGGGGAGAGAACACTGAAGCTTTCTTT	CASSYLRGENTEAFF
.	TRBV29-1	TRBD1	TRBJ1-1	TGCAGCGTTGAACTTTTGGACAGGGGGAATACTTTCTTT	CSVELLDRGNTFF
.	TRBV7-9	.	TRBJ2-5	TGTGCCAGCACCAGGGTAACTCGGGAGACCCAGTACTTC	CASTRVTRETQYF
.	TRBV15	.	TRBJ2-1	TGTGCCACCAGCCCTTGGGGGGCGGGGGCTAATGAGCAGTTCTTC	CATSPWGAGANEQFF
.	TRBV4-3	TRBD1	TRBJ2-2	TGCGCCAGCAGCCTCGACAGGGGGCGGTCGAACACCGGGGAGCTGTTTTTT	CASSLDRGRSNTGELFF
.	TRBV6-5	TRBD2	TRBJ2-2	TGTGCCAGCCGGGGACTAGCGGGGGCGGGCGGGGAGCTGTTTTTT	CASRGLAGAGGELFF
.	TRBV28	.	TRBJ2-2	TGTGCCAGCAGTTTAAATAGGAGGACCGGGGAGCTGTTTTTT	CASSLNRRTGELFF
.	TRBV6-1	.	TRBJ1-4	TGTGCCAGCAGTGAAGAGGGGGGAGGGGAAAAACTGTTTTTT	CASSEEGGGEKLFF
.	TRBV14	TRBD1	TRBJ2-5	TGTGCCAGCAGCCATTATGTCCAGGGGGCCAACGAGACCCAGTACTTC	CASSHYVQGANETQYF
.	TRBV27	.	TRBJ2-1	TGTGCCAGCAGTTTAGCGGAGCGGGCCCCCTACAATGAGCAGTTCTTC	CASSLAERAPYNEQFF
.	TRBV5-1	TRBD2	TRBJ2-2	TGCGCCAGCAGCTGGAGGACTAGCAGCACCGGGGAGCTGTTTTTT	CASSWRTSSTGELFF
.	TRBV29-1	.	TRBJ1-2	TGCAGCGTTGTGGACGGGGGACGGTTCCAATATGGCTACACCTTC	CSVVDGGRFQYGYTF
.	TRBV14	.	TRBJ2-2	TGTGCCAGCAGCCAAGATTGCAGGGTGGGCACCGGGGAGCTGTTTTTT	CASSQDCRVGTGELFF
.	TRBV7-9	TRBD2	TRBJ2-1	TGTGCCAGCAGCACGGACTCCGGGACTAGCGGCTATGCCTACAATGAGCAGTTCTTC	CASSTDSGTSGYAYNEQFF